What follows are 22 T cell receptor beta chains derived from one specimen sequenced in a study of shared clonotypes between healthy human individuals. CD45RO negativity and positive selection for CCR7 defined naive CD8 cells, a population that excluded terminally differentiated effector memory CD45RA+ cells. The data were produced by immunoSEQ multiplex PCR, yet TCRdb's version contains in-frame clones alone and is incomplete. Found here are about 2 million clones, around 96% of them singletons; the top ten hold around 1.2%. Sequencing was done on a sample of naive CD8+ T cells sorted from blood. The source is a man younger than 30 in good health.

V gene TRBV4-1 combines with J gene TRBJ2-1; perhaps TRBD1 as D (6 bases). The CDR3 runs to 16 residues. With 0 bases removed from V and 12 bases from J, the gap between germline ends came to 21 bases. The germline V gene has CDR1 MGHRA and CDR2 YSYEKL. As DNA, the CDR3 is TGCGCCAGCAGCCAAGAAGTACAGGGCGGTTCAATCGGGCAGTTCTTC. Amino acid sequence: CASSQEVQGGSIGQFF.

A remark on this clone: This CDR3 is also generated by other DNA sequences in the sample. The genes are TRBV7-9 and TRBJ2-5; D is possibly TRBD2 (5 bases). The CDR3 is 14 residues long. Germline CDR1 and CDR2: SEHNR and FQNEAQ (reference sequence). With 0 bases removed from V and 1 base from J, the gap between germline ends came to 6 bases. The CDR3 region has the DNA TGTGCCAGCAGCTTAGCCGGGGTCCAAGAGACCCAGTACTTC. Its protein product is CASSLAGVQETQYF.

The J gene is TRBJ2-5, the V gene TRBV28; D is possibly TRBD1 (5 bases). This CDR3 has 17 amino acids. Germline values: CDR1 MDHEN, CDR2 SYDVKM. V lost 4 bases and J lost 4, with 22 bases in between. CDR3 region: CASSSYSQGMPGETQYF. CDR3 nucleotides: TGTGCCAGCAGTTCCTACTCTCAGGGCATGCCGGGAGAGACCCAGTACTTC.

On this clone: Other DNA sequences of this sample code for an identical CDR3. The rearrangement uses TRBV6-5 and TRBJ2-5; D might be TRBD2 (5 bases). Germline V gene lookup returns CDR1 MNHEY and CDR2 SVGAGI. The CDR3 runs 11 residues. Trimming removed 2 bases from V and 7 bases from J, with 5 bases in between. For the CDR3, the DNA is TGTGCCAGCAGTTACCGGGGGACCCAGTACTTC. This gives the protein CASSYRGTQYF.

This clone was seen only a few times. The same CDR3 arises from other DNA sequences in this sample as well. CDR3 residues: CASSFVGGSYEQYF. CDR3 bases: TGTGCCAGCAGTTTTGTTGGGGGCTCCTACGAGCAGTACTTC. J is TRBJ2-7 and V is TRBV27; D assignment may be TRBD1 or TRBD2 (5 bases each). The CDR3 covers 14 residues. Looked up from germline, CDR1 is MNHEY and CDR2 is SMNVEV (reference sequence). The V and J ends lost 3 bases and 0 bases respectively, with 9 bases between them.

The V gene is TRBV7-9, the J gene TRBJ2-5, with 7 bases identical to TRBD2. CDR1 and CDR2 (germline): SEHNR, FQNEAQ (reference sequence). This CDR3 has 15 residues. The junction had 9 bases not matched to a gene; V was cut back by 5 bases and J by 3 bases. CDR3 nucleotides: TGTGCCAGCAGCCAGGCCACGGGAGGTAAAGAGACCCAGTACTTC. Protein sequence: CASSQATGGKETQYF.

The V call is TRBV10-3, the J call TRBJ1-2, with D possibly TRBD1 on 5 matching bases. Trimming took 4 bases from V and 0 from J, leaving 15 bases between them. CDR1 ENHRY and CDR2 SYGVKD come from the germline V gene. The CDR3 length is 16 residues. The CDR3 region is CAISGTTENTNYGYTF. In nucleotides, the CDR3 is TGTGCCATCAGTGGGACAACGGAGAATACTAACTATGGCTACACCTTC.

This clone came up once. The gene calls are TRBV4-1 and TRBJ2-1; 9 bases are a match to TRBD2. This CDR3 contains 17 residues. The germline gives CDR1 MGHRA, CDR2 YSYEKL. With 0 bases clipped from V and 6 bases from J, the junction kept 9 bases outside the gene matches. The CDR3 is CASSQDQAGGMGNEQFF. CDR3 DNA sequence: TGCGCCAGCAGCCAAGATCAGGCGGGAGGGATGGGCAATGAGCAGTTCTTC.

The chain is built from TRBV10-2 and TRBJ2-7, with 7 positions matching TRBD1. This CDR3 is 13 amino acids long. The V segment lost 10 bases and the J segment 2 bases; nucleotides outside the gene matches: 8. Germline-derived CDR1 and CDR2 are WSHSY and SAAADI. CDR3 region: CATGTGTAYEQYF. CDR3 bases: TGCGCCACCGGAACCGGGACAGCCTACGAGCAGTACTTC.

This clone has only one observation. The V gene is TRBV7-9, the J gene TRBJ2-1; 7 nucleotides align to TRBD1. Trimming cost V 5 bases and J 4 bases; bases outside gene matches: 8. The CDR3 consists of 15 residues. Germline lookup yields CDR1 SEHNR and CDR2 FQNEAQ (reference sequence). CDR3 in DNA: TGTGCCAGCAGCCTCCGGGACAGAGATTACAATGAGCAGTTCTTC. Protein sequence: CASSLRDRDYNEQFF.

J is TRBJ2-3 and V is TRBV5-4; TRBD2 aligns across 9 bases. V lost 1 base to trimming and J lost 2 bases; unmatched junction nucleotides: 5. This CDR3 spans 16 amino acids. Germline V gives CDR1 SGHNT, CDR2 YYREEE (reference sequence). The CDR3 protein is CASSLIAGAVTDTQYF. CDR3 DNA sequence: TGTGCCAGCAGCTTGATAGCGGGGGCCGTCACAGATACGCAGTATTTT.

The DNA of the CDR3 is TGTGCCAGCAGTGCTGGACAGATATACGAGCAGTACTTC. Its protein product is CASSAGQIYEQYF. V is TRBV6-4 and J is TRBJ2-7; a possible D gene is TRBD1 (6 bases). This CDR3 is built from 13 residues. Germline V gene data show CDR1 as MRHNA and CDR2 as SNTAGT. The germline V and J ends were trimmed by 4 bases and 4 bases, with 11 bases remaining between them.

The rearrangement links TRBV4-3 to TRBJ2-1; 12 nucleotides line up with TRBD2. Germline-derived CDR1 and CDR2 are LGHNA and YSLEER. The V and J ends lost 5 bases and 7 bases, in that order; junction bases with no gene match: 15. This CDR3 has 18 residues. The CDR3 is CASSEMGLAGGPGNEQFF. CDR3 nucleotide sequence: TGCGCCAGCAGCGAGATGGGGCTAGCGGGAGGGCCGGGGAATGAGCAGTTCTTC.

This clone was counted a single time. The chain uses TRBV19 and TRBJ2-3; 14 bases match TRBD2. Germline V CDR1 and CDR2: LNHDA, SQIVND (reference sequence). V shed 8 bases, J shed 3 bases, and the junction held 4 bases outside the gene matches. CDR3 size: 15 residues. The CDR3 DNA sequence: TGTGCCAGTCGACTAGCGGGAGGGAATACAGATACGCAGTATTTT. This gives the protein CASRLAGGNTDTQYF.

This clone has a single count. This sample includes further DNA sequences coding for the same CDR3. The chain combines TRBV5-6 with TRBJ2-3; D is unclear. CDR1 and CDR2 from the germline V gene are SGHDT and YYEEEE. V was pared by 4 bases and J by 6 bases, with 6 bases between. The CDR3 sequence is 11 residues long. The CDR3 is CASSVTDTQYF. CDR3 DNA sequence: TGTGCCAGCAGCGTGACTGATACGCAGTATTTT.

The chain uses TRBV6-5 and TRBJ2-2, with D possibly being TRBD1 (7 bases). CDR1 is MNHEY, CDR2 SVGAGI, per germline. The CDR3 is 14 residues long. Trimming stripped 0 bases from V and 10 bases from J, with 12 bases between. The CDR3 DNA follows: TGTGCCAGCAGTTACTCGGAGGGGGCAACGGAGCTGTTTTTT. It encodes CASSYSEGATELFF.

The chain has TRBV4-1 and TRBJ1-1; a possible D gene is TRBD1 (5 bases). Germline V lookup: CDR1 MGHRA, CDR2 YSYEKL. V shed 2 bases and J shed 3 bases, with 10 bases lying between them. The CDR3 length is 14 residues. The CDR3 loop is CASSQQGDHTEAFF. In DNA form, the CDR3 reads TGCGCCAGCAGCCAACAGGGAGATCACACTGAAGCTTTCTTT.

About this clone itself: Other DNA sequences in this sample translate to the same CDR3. The CDR3 is CASSLSGGANTEAFF. The CDR3 coding sequence is TGTGCCAGCAGTTTATCAGGGGGCGCGAATACTGAAGCTTTCTTT. The chain has TRBV27 and TRBJ1-1; TRBD1 aligns across 7 bases. V dropped 0 bases and J dropped 5; count of bases not matched to a gene: 6. CDR1 is MNHEY, CDR2 SMNVEV, per germline (reference sequence). The CDR3 sequence is 15 residues long.

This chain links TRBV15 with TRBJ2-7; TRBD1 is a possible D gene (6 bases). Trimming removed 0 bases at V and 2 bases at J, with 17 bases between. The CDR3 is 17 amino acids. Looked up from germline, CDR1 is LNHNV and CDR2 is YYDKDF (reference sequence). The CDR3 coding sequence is TGTGCCACCAGCAGAGATCGAAGTGGCAGGGGAACCTACGAGCAGTACTTC. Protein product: CATSRDRSGRGTYEQYF.

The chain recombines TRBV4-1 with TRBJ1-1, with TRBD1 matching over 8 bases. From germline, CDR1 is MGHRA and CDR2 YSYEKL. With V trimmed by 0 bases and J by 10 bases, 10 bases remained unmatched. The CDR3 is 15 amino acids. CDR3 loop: CASSQEGAGGLSAFF. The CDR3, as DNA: TGCGCCAGCAGCCAAGAAGGCGCAGGGGGCTTGTCAGCTTTCTTT.

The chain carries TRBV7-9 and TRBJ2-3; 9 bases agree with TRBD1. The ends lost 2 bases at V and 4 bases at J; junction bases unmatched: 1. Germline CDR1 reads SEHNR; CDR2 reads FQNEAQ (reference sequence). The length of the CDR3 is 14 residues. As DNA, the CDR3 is TGTGCCAGCAGCTTACGACAGGGGGCAGATACGCAGTATTTT. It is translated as CASSLRQGADTQYF.

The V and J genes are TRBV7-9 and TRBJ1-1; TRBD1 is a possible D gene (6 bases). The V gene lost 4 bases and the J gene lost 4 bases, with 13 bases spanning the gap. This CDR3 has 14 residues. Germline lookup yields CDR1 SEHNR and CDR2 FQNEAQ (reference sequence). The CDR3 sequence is CASSSIRDTTEAFF. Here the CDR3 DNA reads TGTGCCAGCAGCTCAATACGGGACACCACTGAAGCTTTCTTT.